This entry lists 5 T cell receptor beta chains sequenced from one sample in a study of CD8 T cells in ankylosing spondylitis. Study-wide findings and caveats: Blood from ankylosing spondylitis patients appeared to carry a characteristic roughly 8-variant TCR beta motif.

TCRdb called the 5' RACE reads again in MiXCR, with one record for every CDR3 protein. This table has a few hundred thousand distinct CDR3 sequences, more than 5.5% appearing once. These receptors' targets are unknown. Material: blood, either unsorted or a sorted T cell fraction (not recorded which). The receptors here all came from a male donor with ankylosing spondylitis.

This rearrangement joins TRBV9 to TRBJ2-6, with D uncertain. The CDR3 contains 13 residues. Trimming stripped 2 bases from V and 3 bases from J, with 3 bases between. Germline assignment: CDR1 SGDLS and CDR2 YYNGEE. The CDR3 spells CASSVDGANVLTF. For the CDR3, the DNA is TGTGCCAGCAGCGTGGATGGGGCCAACGTCCTGACTTTC.

A few counts support this clonotype. The chain links TRBV9 to TRBJ2-6; D is undetermined. V shed 1 base and J shed 0 bases, with 5 bases lying between them. In germline, CDR1 is SGDLS, CDR2 YYNGEE. The CDR3 totals 15 residues. For the CDR3, the DNA is TGTGCCAGCAGCGTACCAGCCTCTGGGGCCAACGTCCTGACTTTC. The encoded protein is CASSVPASGANVLTF.

This clonotype was counted ten times or more. This chain connects TRBV7-9 to TRBJ2-1, with 7 bases that match TRBD1. Per the germline V gene, CDR1 is SEHNR and CDR2 is FQNEAQ (reference sequence). The CDR3 is 14 residues long. The V segment lost 11 bases and the J segment 4 bases; nucleotides outside the gene matches: 11. The CDR3, as DNA: TGTGCCGGCAACCGGGACAGCAATTACAATGAGCAGTTCTTC. Its translation is CAGNRDSNYNEQFF. The full variable domain, completed using reference TRBV7-9 and TRBJ2-1, is DTGVSQNPRHKITKRGQNVTFRCDPISEHNRLYWYRQTLGQGPEFLTYFQNEAQLEKSRLLSDRFSAERPKGSFSTLEIQRTEQGDSAMYLCAGNRDSNYNEQFFGPGTRLTVL.

This clonotype was seen ten or more times. The gene calls are TRBV29-1 and TRBJ2-1; possible D gene TRBD2, 6 bases. Between the trimmed V and J ends, which lost 4 bases and 3 bases, there was a span of 13 bases. Germline-derived CDR1 and CDR2 are SQVTM and ANQGSEA. This CDR3 has 14 residues. The CDR3 region has the DNA TGCAGCGTTGTCGGAACGGGGGTCTACAATGAGCAGTTCTTC. Encoded protein: CSVVGTGVYNEQFF.

The sample holds a few counts of this clonotype. This chain uses TRBV24-1 with TRBJ2-2, with no clear D. This CDR3 is 13 amino acids long. V was pared by 8 bases and J by 6 bases, with 12 bases between. Germline lookup yields CDR1 KGHDR and CDR2 SFDVKD. The CDR3 coding sequence is TGTGCCACCACCGATGGGCTGGCCGGGGAGCTGTTTTTT. This codes for CATTDGLAGELFF.